The present entry profiles one TCR beta chain with its context. Per the original data handling: Reference gene primer amplification gave nucleated cell count estimates. The repertoire was sequenced with immunoSEQ multiplex PCR; TCRdb's copy has only in-frame clones and lacks some. The V and J calls and clone size come from that table; D and trimming were worked out from the DNA. The profile shows around 150,000 clones, 84% of them singletons. This specimen comes from a study of blood T cell repertoires in COVID-19. Study background: Specimens from acute and convalescent COVID-19 originated in the United States, Italy and Spain. Sources were T cells, B-cell-depleted T cells, or PBMCs; the material itself was cDNA or gDNA.

V lost 4 bases, J lost 5 bases, and 18 bases lay in between. The CDR3 has 15 amino acids. CDR1 is SGHDT, CDR2 YYEEEE, per germline. This clonotype was sampled from a human donor in a cohort sampled during active COVID-19. The chain combines TRBV5-6 with TRBJ2-5, with D maybe TRBD2 (7 bases). Material: peripheral blood. As DNA, the CDR3 is TGTGCCAGCAGCGTTCTTGACGGGGGGCAGGAGACCCAGTACTTC. Its translation is CASSVLDGGQETQYF.